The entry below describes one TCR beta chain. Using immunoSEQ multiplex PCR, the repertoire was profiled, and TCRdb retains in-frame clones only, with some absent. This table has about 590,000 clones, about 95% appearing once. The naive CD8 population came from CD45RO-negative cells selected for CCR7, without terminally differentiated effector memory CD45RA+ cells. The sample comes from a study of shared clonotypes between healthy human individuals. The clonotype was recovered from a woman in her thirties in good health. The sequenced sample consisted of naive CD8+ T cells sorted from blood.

CDR3 in amino acids: CASSLDGQGGEQYF. The CDR3 coding sequence is TGTGCCAGCAGCTTAGATGGACAGGGGGGAGAGCAGTACTTC. The rearrangement uses TRBV7-8 and TRBJ2-7; 10 bases align to TRBD1. After removal of 1 base from V and 7 bases from J, the junction contained 4 bases not matched to a gene. Germline CDR1 reads SGHVS; CDR2 reads FQNEAQ. CDR3 length: 14 amino acids.